A single T cell receptor (beta chain) is shown here with its context. A read error may explain this, as a much larger clone is one base away. Synthesis of TCR beta cDNA was carried out from approximately 470 ng total RNA with a constant-region primer. Nested multiplex PCR, run for three rounds with slightly modified ARM-PCR, yielded TCR beta libraries. One entry per CDR3 protein results from TCRdb running MiXCR on the multiplex PCR reads. The profile shows approximately 340,000 distinct CDR3 sequences, 65% of them singletons. Researchers drew blood RNA from unsorted whole blood and extracted germline DNA as well. The data stem from a study of tumor-infiltrating lymphocytes in primary liver carcinoma. Sequencing was done on a sample of peripheral blood. The sequence derives from a man aged 40-55 years with primary liver carcinoma and hepatitis B virus infection.

This CDR3 is CTSSEMLRDPRWNTQYF. Written as DNA, the CDR3 is TGTACCAGCAGTGAAATGCTCCGGGACCCAAGGTGGAATACGCAGTATTTT. This sequence joins TRBV6-1 and TRBJ2-3; D may match TRBD1 or TRBD2 (5 bases each). The CDR3 runs 17 residues. The germline CDR1 and CDR2 sequences are MNHNS and SASEGT.